These T cell receptor beta chains were read from a single sample in a study of blood T cell repertoires in COVID-19. Measured with immunoSEQ multiplex PCR; TCRdb has only the in-frame clones, and not every one. The table shows approximately 66,000 clones, with about nine tenths occurring only once. Sequencing used peripheral blood. These receptors were obtained from a woman in her fifties or sixties with active or convalescent COVID-19. CDR3s include the opening cysteine and the closing phenylalanine or tryptophan. The order of the fields is D gene, clone size, J gene, V gene, CDR3 DNA, CDR3 protein. The D gene is left open where the match is weak. Clone size appears in some rows only: once, few, many, or a class for an expanded clone.

D gene: TRBD2; clone size: .; J gene: TRBJ2-1; V gene: TRBV9; CDR3 DNA: TGTGCCAGCAGCTTTAGGACTAGCGGGACGGGTGAGCAGTTCTTC; CDR3 protein: CASSFRTSGTGEQFF
D gene: .; clone size: .; J gene: TRBJ1-1; V gene: TRBV6-5; CDR3 DNA: TGTGCCAGCAGTTACACGGGGGGGATGGAAGCTTTCTTT; CDR3 protein: CASSYTGGMEAFF
D gene: TRBD2; clone size: few; J gene: TRBJ2-1; V gene: TRBV7-3; CDR3 DNA: TGTGCCAGCAGCCCCCAACTAGCGGGAGGGCTGAATGAGCAGTTCTTC; CDR3 protein: CASSPQLAGGLNEQFF
D gene: .; clone size: few; J gene: TRBJ2-3; V gene: TRBV7-3; CDR3 DNA: TGTGCCAGCAGCTCCCCCTCTGGAGGAAATACGCAGTATTTT; CDR3 protein: CASSSPSGGNTQYF
D gene: .; clone size: few; J gene: TRBJ2-1; V gene: TRBV7-3; CDR3 DNA: TGTGCCAGCAGCTTAACAGGACTAATCTACAATGAGCAGTTCTTC; CDR3 protein: CASSLTGLIYNEQFF
D gene: .; clone size: once; J gene: TRBJ2-7; V gene: TRBV5-1; CDR3 DNA: TGCGCCAGCAGCGATCCCGCCAGGGGAAGATACGAGCAGTACTTC; CDR3 protein: CASSDPARGRYEQYF
D gene: .; clone size: once; J gene: TRBJ2-5; V gene: TRBV5-1; CDR3 DNA: TGCGCCAGCAGCTTAGCGGGACACCTTGAAGAGACCCAGTACTTC; CDR3 protein: CASSLAGHLEETQYF
D gene: .; clone size: few; J gene: TRBJ1-2; V gene: TRBV6-5; CDR3 DNA: TGTGCCAGCAGTTATGGAAAAGGGAGCCGATATGGCTACACCTTC; CDR3 protein: CASSYGKGSRYGYTF
D gene: .; clone size: .; J gene: TRBJ2-3; V gene: TRBV9; CDR3 DNA: TGTGCCAGCAGCTCGGCAGGGCACACAGATACGCAGTATTTT; CDR3 protein: CASSSAGHTDTQYF
D gene: .; clone size: .; J gene: TRBJ2-2; V gene: TRBV13; CDR3 DNA: TGTGCCAGCAGCTTGTTGGAGGGCCGGGCCGGGGAGCTGTTTTTT; CDR3 protein: CASSLLEGRAGELFF
D gene: .; clone size: .; J gene: TRBJ2-7; V gene: TRBV21-1; CDR3 DNA: TGTGCCAGCAGCAATTTTCCGATTAGGGGGAGACACGAGCAGTACTTC; CDR3 protein: CASSNFPIRGRHEQYF
D gene: TRBD1; clone size: .; J gene: TRBJ2-3; V gene: TRBV6-5; CDR3 DNA: TGTGCCAGCAGTTTCCGGGACAGCCGAGATACGCAGTATTTT; CDR3 protein: CASSFRDSRDTQYF
D gene: .; clone size: .; J gene: TRBJ1-3; V gene: TRBV21-1; CDR3 DNA: TGTGCCAGCAGCAAAGAAGGGGGTATCCCTGGAAACACCATATATTTT; CDR3 protein: CASSKEGGIPGNTIYF
D gene: .; clone size: .; J gene: TRBJ1-1; V gene: TRBV10-2; CDR3 DNA: TGCGCCAGCTCTTCAGGGCCCACTGAAGCTTTCTTT; CDR3 protein: CASSSGPTEAFF
D gene: TRBD2; clone size: .; J gene: TRBJ2-7; V gene: TRBV5-1; CDR3 DNA: TGCGCCAGCAGCTTGGCCCCGACTAGCGGGAGCATTTACTTC; CDR3 protein: CASSLAPTSGSIYF
D gene: TRBD2; clone size: .; J gene: TRBJ2-7; V gene: TRBV7-3; CDR3 DNA: TGTGCCAGCAGCTTAAGGCTAGCGGGAGAATACGAGCAGTACTTC; CDR3 protein: CASSLRLAGEYEQYF
D gene: .; clone size: .; J gene: TRBJ2-7; V gene: TRBV3-1/TRBV3-2; CDR3 DNA: TGTGCCAGCAGCCATTTACAGTACGAGCAGTACTTC; CDR3 protein: CASSHLQYEQYF
D gene: .; clone size: .; J gene: TRBJ2-5; V gene: TRBV9; CDR3 DNA: TGTGCCAGCAGCAGTGGACTCATTCAAGAGACCCAGTACTTC; CDR3 protein: CASSSGLIQETQYF
D gene: .; clone size: .; J gene: TRBJ2-7; V gene: TRBV7-6; CDR3 DNA: TGTGCCAGCAGCTTACGTGAAACAGGGACCTACGAGCAGTACTTC; CDR3 protein: CASSLRETGTYEQYF
D gene: .; clone size: once; J gene: TRBJ2-1; V gene: TRBV7-9; CDR3 DNA: TGTGCCAGCAGTCCGGACTGGACGCCCTACAATGAGCAGTTCTTC; CDR3 protein: CASSPDWTPYNEQFF
D gene: TRBD1; clone size: few; J gene: TRBJ1-2; V gene: TRBV5-4; CDR3 DNA: TGTGCCAGCAGGTCCCGGGACAGGGGTAACTATGGCTACACCTTC; CDR3 protein: CASRSRDRGNYGYTF
D gene: TRBD2; clone size: .; J gene: TRBJ2-1; V gene: TRBV6-5; CDR3 DNA: TGTGCCAGCAGTTCGAATAGCGGGAGCTCCTACAATGAGCAGTTCTTC; CDR3 protein: CASSSNSGSSYNEQFF
D gene: .; clone size: .; J gene: TRBJ1-2; V gene: TRBV2; CDR3 DNA: TGTGCCGCCTCCCGAGGCTATGGCTACACCTTC; CDR3 protein: CAASRGYGYTF
D gene: .; clone size: .; J gene: TRBJ1-1; V gene: TRBV5-6; CDR3 DNA: TGTGCCAGCAGCTTGACAGGGATTCTTTTGGACACTGAAGCTTTCTTT; CDR3 protein: CASSLTGILLDTEAFF
D gene: .; clone size: .; J gene: TRBJ1-6; V gene: TRBV21-1; CDR3 DNA: TGTGCCACCCTTTCGGGGGGTAATTCACCCCTCCACTTT; CDR3 protein: CATLSGGNSPLHF
D gene: TRBD2; clone size: .; J gene: TRBJ2-6; V gene: TRBV15; CDR3 DNA: TGTGCCACCAGCAGAGATGCCAGCGGGATTCGACCTGGGGCCAACGTCCTGACTTTC; CDR3 protein: CATSRDASGIRPGANVLTF
D gene: .; clone size: .; J gene: TRBJ2-3; V gene: TRBV6-2/TRBV6-3; CDR3 DNA: TGTGCCAGCAGTCACGGGGATACGCAGTATTTT; CDR3 protein: CASSHGDTQYF
D gene: .; clone size: once; J gene: TRBJ2-7; V gene: TRBV29-1; CDR3 DNA: TGCAGCGTTGAGTCTTTCTACGAGCAGTACTTC; CDR3 protein: CSVESFYEQYF
D gene: .; clone size: .; J gene: TRBJ1-2; V gene: TRBV12-3/TRBV12-4; CDR3 DNA: TGTGCCAGTGCAGGGTACTATGGCTACACCTTC; CDR3 protein: CASAGYYGYTF
D gene: TRBD1; clone size: .; J gene: TRBJ2-3; V gene: TRBV18; CDR3 DNA: TGTGCCAGCTCACCCCGGGACAGTCCTTCGCCTAGCACAGATACGCAGTATTTT; CDR3 protein: CASSPRDSPSPSTDTQYF
D gene: TRBD2; clone size: .; J gene: TRBJ2-2; V gene: TRBV7-9; CDR3 DNA: TGTGCCAGCAGCTTAGAGACTAGCCGTCGCACCGGGGAGCTGTTTTTT; CDR3 protein: CASSLETSRRTGELFF
D gene: TRBD1; clone size: .; J gene: TRBJ1-5; V gene: TRBV7-9; CDR3 DNA: TGTGCCAGCAGCTTGACAGGGGAGCAGCCCCAGCATTTT; CDR3 protein: CASSLTGEQPQHF
D gene: TRBD1; clone size: once; J gene: TRBJ2-2; V gene: TRBV3-1/TRBV3-2; CDR3 DNA: TGTGCCAGCAGCCAGGGAACAGGGGGGTACACCGGGGAGCTGTTTTTT; CDR3 protein: CASSQGTGGYTGELFF
D gene: TRBD2; clone size: .; J gene: TRBJ2-7; V gene: TRBV3-1/TRBV3-2; CDR3 DNA: TGTGCCAGCAGCTATCAGGGACTAGCGGGAGGATCCAGATACGAGCAGTACTTC; CDR3 protein: CASSYQGLAGGSRYEQYF
D gene: TRBD2; clone size: .; J gene: TRBJ2-3; V gene: TRBV2; CDR3 DNA: TGTGCCAGCAGTGAACCCGGGAGGGCTTTATTCACAGATACGCAGTATTTT; CDR3 protein: CASSEPGRALFTDTQYF
D gene: TRBD2; clone size: .; J gene: TRBJ2-7; V gene: TRBV3-1/TRBV3-2; CDR3 DNA: TGTGCCAGCAGCCAAGTTGTATGGCTAGCGGATACCTACGAGCAGTACTTC; CDR3 protein: CASSQVVWLADTYEQYF
D gene: TRBD1; clone size: .; J gene: TRBJ1-6; V gene: TRBV7-8; CDR3 DNA: TGTGCCAGCAGCTTAGCTTCTCTGGCCGGGACAGTGGGGTCACCCCTCCACTTT; CDR3 protein: CASSLASLAGTVGSPLHF
D gene: .; clone size: .; J gene: TRBJ2-2; V gene: TRBV19; CDR3 DNA: TGTGCCAGTAGTACTTCGGACAGTTCCACCGGGGAGCTGTTTTTT; CDR3 protein: CASSTSDSSTGELFF
D gene: TRBD2; clone size: .; J gene: TRBJ2-5; V gene: TRBV4-1; CDR3 DNA: TGCGCCAGCAGCCATCTACCGGTCGGAGTCGGCGGGAGAGAGACCCAGTACTTC; CDR3 protein: CASSHLPVGVGGRETQYF
D gene: .; clone size: once; J gene: TRBJ1-2; V gene: TRBV10-3; CDR3 DNA: TGTGCCACCGACGGGAACTATGGCTACACCTTC; CDR3 protein: CATDGNYGYTF
D gene: .; clone size: .; J gene: TRBJ1-1; V gene: TRBV9; CDR3 DNA: TGTGCCAGCAGCGCATTGGGGCAGAACACTGAAGCTTTCTTT; CDR3 protein: CASSALGQNTEAFF
D gene: .; clone size: .; J gene: TRBJ2-1; V gene: TRBV18; CDR3 DNA: TGTGCCAGCTCACCACCGGGAGCCTACAATGAGCAGTTCTTC; CDR3 protein: CASSPPGAYNEQFF